Below are 18 T cell receptor beta chains sequenced from a single sample in a study of shared clonotypes between healthy human individuals. Assay: immunoSEQ multiplex PCR; the TCRdb copy retains only in-frame clones and omits some. The sample holds some 2,000,000 clones, 85% to 95% seen once. Naive CD8 cells lacked CD45RO, underwent positive selection for CCR7 and left out terminally differentiated effector memory CD45RA+ cells. Sequences were obtained from naive CD8+ T cells sorted from blood. The origin of the receptors is a young man in good health.

The rearrangement joins TRBV11-2 to TRBJ2-1, with D perhaps assigned TRBD1 or TRBD2 (5 bases each). The CDR3 totals 17 residues. From germline, CDR1 is SGHAT and CDR2 FQNNGV. Trimming left V 6 bases short and J 0 bases short, with 18 bases between. CDR3 sequence: CASSRAPGPSSYNEQFF. In DNA form, the CDR3 reads TGTGCCAGCAGTCGGGCTCCGGGACCCAGCTCCTACAATGAGCAGTTCTTC.

The V gene is TRBV7-6, the J gene TRBJ2-2, with 9 bases that match TRBD2. This CDR3 is built from 17 residues. Trimming took 4 bases from V and 1 from J; bases not matched to a gene: 7. Per germline, CDR1 SGHVS and CDR2 FNYEAQ. Here the CDR3 DNA reads TGTGCCAGCAGCTCCACTGGGACTAGCTTGAACACCGGGGAGCTGTTTTTT. As protein: CASSSTGTSLNTGELFF. Based on the CDR3 plus reference TRBV7-6 and TRBJ2-2, the full variable domain is GAGVSQSPRYKVTKRGQDVALRCDPISGHVSLYWYRQALGQGPEFLTYFNYEAQQDKSGLPNDRFSAERPEGSISTLTIQRTEQRDSAMYRCASSSTGTSLNTGELFFGEGSRLTVL.

V and J are TRBV2 and TRBJ2-1; D not resolved. Germline V gives CDR1 SNHLY, CDR2 FYNNEI. V shed 6 bases and J shed 10 bases, with 16 bases lying between them. This CDR3 comprises 13 residues. CDR3 protein: CASRIPLTMEQFF. CDR3 DNA sequence: TGTGCCAGCAGAATCCCCTTAACAATGGAGCAGTTCTTC.

The gene calls are TRBV7-6 and TRBJ1-5; possible D gene TRBD1, 5 bases. Looked up from germline, CDR1 is SGHVS and CDR2 is FNYEAQ. V was clipped by 5 bases and J by 1 base, with 18 bases between them. The length of the CDR3 is 17 residues. This CDR3 reads CASSLGPPGDSNQPQHF. CDR3 DNA sequence: TGTGCCAGCAGCCTAGGTCCGCCTGGGGACAGCAATCAGCCCCAGCATTTT.

This rearrangement joins TRBV7-9 to TRBJ2-7; TRBD2 matches 7 bases. V shed 4 bases, J shed 2 bases, and the junction held 8 bases outside the gene matches. Germline V gene sequence: CDR1 SEHNR, CDR2 FQNEAQ (reference sequence). The CDR3 is 15 residues long. Written as DNA, the CDR3 is TGTGCCAGCAGCTCGAAAGCGGGGTCTACCTACGAGCAGTACTTC. It is translated as CASSSKAGSTYEQYF.

Remarks on this clone: Additional DNA sequences in this sample encode the identical CDR3. The V call is TRBV10-1, the J call TRBJ2-7; D may be TRBD2 (6 bases). The CDR3 is made up of 13 amino acids. V dropped 6 bases and J dropped 3 bases, with 12 bases sitting between them. CDR1 is WNHNN and CDR2 is SYGVQD in the germline V gene (reference sequence). The CDR3 loop is CASSAGQGYEQYF. CDR3 nucleotides: TGCGCCAGCAGCGCGGGGCAGGGCTACGAGCAGTACTTC.

The V and J genes are TRBV28 and TRBJ1-6; the D is unclear. From germline, CDR1 is MDHEN and CDR2 SYDVKM. With 5 bases removed from V and 0 bases from J, the gap between germline ends came to 23 bases. The CDR3 length is 20 residues. The CDR3 here is CASSPTPALAVSSYNSPLHF. In nucleotides, the CDR3 is TGTGCCAGCAGTCCAACGCCAGCCCTAGCTGTGAGCTCCTATAATTCACCCCTCCACTTT. The full variable domain, rest sourced from reference TRBV28 and TRBJ1-6, is DVKVTQSSRYLVKRTGEKVFLECVQDMDHENMFWYRQDPGLGLRLIYFSYDVKMKEKGDIPEGYSVSREKKERFSLILESASTNQTSMYLCASSPTPALAVSSYNSPLHFGNGTRLTVT.

The chain joins TRBV29-1 to TRBJ1-5, with TRBD1 identical over 8 bases. This CDR3 contains 13 residues. CDR1 and CDR2 (germline): SQVTM, ANQGSEA. Trimming cost V 6 bases and J 4 bases; bases outside gene matches: 5. In DNA, the CDR3 is TGCAGCGTGCAGGGGGCGAATAATCAGCCCCAGCATTTT. This sequence encodes CSVQGANNQPQHF.

The rearrangement joins TRBV13 to TRBJ2-1, with D tentatively TRBD1 or TRBD2 (5 bases each). V shed 5 bases and J shed 6 bases, with 11 bases lying between them. The germline V gene has CDR1 PRHDT and CDR2 FYEKMQ (reference sequence). This CDR3 is 13 amino acids long. The CDR3 nucleotides read TGTGCCAGCAGCCCGGGACGGGTCAATGAGCAGTTCTTC. Residues: CASSPGRVNEQFF.

The genes are TRBV2 and TRBJ1-2; 8 bases fit TRBD1. The CDR3 has 16 amino acids. Germline lookup yields CDR1 SNHLY and CDR2 FYNNEI. V trimming: 1 base; J trimming: 7 bases; junction bases outside the gene matches: 11. The CDR3 reads CASSEGTGNREGGYTF. The DNA of the CDR3 is TGTGCCAGCAGTGAAGGGACAGGGAATCGTGAAGGTGGCTACACCTTC.

The J gene is TRBJ1-2, the V gene TRBV10-3, with a weak D call TRBD1 (5 bases). With 6 bases removed from V and 7 bases from J, the gap between germline ends came to 15 bases. Germline lookup yields CDR1 ENHRY and CDR2 SYGVKD. The CDR3 is made up of 13 amino acids. CDR3 in DNA: TGTGCCATCAGCCCGGGGGTATTGACTGGCTACACCTTC. Amino acid sequence: CAISPGVLTGYTF.

In its sample, this clone was seen once. The chain links TRBV7-9 to TRBJ2-7; no definite D call. CDR3 length equals 13 residues. Between the trimmed V and J ends, which lost 2 bases and 7 bases, there was a span of 12 bases. Germline loops: CDR1 SEHNR, CDR2 FQNEAQ (reference sequence). The CDR3 sequence is CASSLSEVEEQYF. CDR3 DNA sequence: TGTGCCAGCAGCTTAAGTGAAGTTGAGGAGCAGTACTTC.

The CDR3 region is CASRGAGTDTQYF. The CDR3 DNA is TGTGCCAGCAGGGGGGCGGGGACAGATACGCAGTATTTT. The chain couples TRBV2 to TRBJ2-3; TRBD1 or TRBD2 may be the D gene (6 bases each). Germline assignment: CDR1 SNHLY and CDR2 FYNNEI. The V and J ends lost 6 bases and 3 bases respectively, with 10 bases between them. The CDR3 extends over 13 amino acids.

V is TRBV7-9 and J is TRBJ1-1; 7 nucleotides align to TRBD1. This CDR3 region has 17 residues. Per the germline V gene, CDR1 is SEHNR and CDR2 is FQNEAQ (reference sequence). Losses at the gene ends were 1 base for V and 0 bases for J; bases not matched to a gene: 8. The CDR3: CASSLGRGRGLNTEAFF. The CDR3 DNA reads as TGTGCCAGCAGCTTAGGGAGGGGGCGAGGGTTGAACACTGAAGCTTTCTTT.

CDR3: CASSISYNSPLHF. CDR3 nucleotides: TGCGCCAGCAGCATCTCCTATAATTCACCCCTCCACTTT. This chain joins TRBV5-1 and TRBJ1-6; D gene unclear. The V gene lost 4 bases and the J gene lost 0 bases, with 2 bases spanning the gap. Germline V gene sequence: CDR1 SGHRS, CDR2 YFSETQ. CDR3 length: 13 amino acids.

This clone was recorded only once. The chain carries TRBV6-1 and TRBJ2-3, with 8 nucleotides matching TRBD2. The CDR3 extends over 16 amino acids. V was pared by 4 bases and J by 0 bases, with 6 bases of the junction left unmatched. The V gene's germline CDR1 is MNHNS and CDR2 SASEGT. The CDR3 DNA sequence: TGTGCCAGCAGTGTACAAGGACTAGCAAGCACAGATACGCAGTATTTT. It codes for CASSVQGLASTDTQYF.

The rearrangement links TRBV13 to TRBJ2-5; maybe TRBD1 (6 bases). The germline gives CDR1 PRHDT, CDR2 FYEKMQ (reference sequence). This CDR3 comprises 15 residues. V dropped 1 base and J dropped 0 bases, with 9 bases sitting between them. This chain's CDR3 is CASSLAGQDQETQYF. The CDR3 region has the DNA TGTGCCAGCAGCTTAGCGGGACAAGACCAAGAGACCCAGTACTTC. The full variable domain, with the rest looked up from reference TRBV13 and TRBJ2-5, is AAGVIQSPRHLIKEKRETATLKCYPIPRHDTVYWYQQGPGQDPQFLISFYEKMQSDKGSIPDRFSAQQFSDYHSELNMSSLELGDSALYFCASSLAGQDQETQYFGPGTRLLVL.

The chain employs TRBV19 and TRBJ2-1, with D perhaps matching TRBD2 (6 bases). The CDR3 has 14 amino acids. Germline V CDR1 and CDR2: LNHDA, SQIVND (reference sequence). Trimming pared 5 bases from V and 1 base from J, leaving 9 bases between. The CDR3 nucleotides read TGTGCCAGTAGTGCCGGGGGATCCTACAATGAGCAGTTCTTC. It translates to CASSAGGSYNEQFF.